This T cell receptor beta chain was documented in a study of CD8 T cells in Susac syndrome. CDR1 and CDR2 (germline): SGHTA, FQGNSA. V lost 3 bases, J lost 2 bases, and 12 bases lay in between. The length of the CDR3 is 15 residues. FACS was used to enrich TEMRA cells, whereas the CD8+ and CD4+ T cells were obtained by negative isolation. Random-hexamer reverse transcription was applied to about 0.45 to 1 ug RNA. TCRdb re-called the immunoSEQ multiplex PCR reads through MiXCR, storing one row per CDR3 protein. Here the sample spans approximately 190,000 distinct CDR3 sequences, almost 96% being singletons.

The sequencing input was CD4+ T cells from PBMCs. The chain uses TRBV7-2 and TRBJ2-3; D is uncertain. This clonotype was sampled from a human donor with Susac syndrome. The CDR3 loop is CASSLGERYTDTQYF. The CDR3 bases are TGTGCCAGCAGCTTGGGTGAAAGGTACACAGATACGCAGTATTTT.